A single sample is the source of the 26 T cell receptor beta chains below, sequenced in a study of beta chain features in type 1 diabetes. All of the isolated RNA was reverse transcribed, so expressed TCRB transcripts were sequenced. The method was immunoSEQ multiplex PCR; TCRdb's version includes in-frame clones alone and lacks a portion of them. Of hundreds of thousands of clones listed, 15% were seen once; the top ten hold roughly 0.015%. Study-wide points: In every one of the four CD4+ subsets, TCRB CDR3s were moderately but significantly shorter in Type 1 diabetes patients.

The antigens for these receptors are not known. Sample: naive CD4+ T cells from blood. Receptors originate from a young man with type 1 diabetes.

This clone was seen only a few times. The rearrangement links TRBV14 to TRBJ2-7; no clear D gene. V dropped 4 bases and J dropped 0 bases, with 10 bases sitting between them. The CDR3 is 14 residues long. Germline V gives CDR1 SGHDN, CDR2 FVKESK. As DNA, the CDR3 is TGTGCCAGCAGCCCCCTCTTTAGCTCCTACGAGCAGTACTTC. This translates into CASSPLFSSYEQYF.

This chain uses TRBV7-2 with TRBJ2-4, with D hard to call. Trimming stripped 3 bases from V and 2 bases from J, with 8 bases between. Germline CDR1 reads SGHTA; CDR2 reads FQGNSA. The CDR3 loop spans 14 amino acids. DNA for the CDR3: TGTGCCAGCAGCTTTGGTAGATCCAAAAACATTCAGTACTTC. Its protein product is CASSFGRSKNIQYF.

In this sample, this clone turned up a few times. This chain's CDR3 is CASSFAAGGLLYEQYF. CDR3 coding DNA: TGTGCCAGCAGTTTTGCGGCGGGAGGGCTTCTCTACGAGCAGTACTTC. The chain recombines TRBV28 with TRBJ2-7, with 9 bases matching TRBD2. The germline V gene encodes CDR1 MDHEN and CDR2 SYDVKM. The CDR3 covers 16 residues. The ends lost 3 bases at V and 3 bases at J; junction bases unmatched: 9.

V usage is TRBV4-1 and J usage is TRBJ1-6; D remains unclear. CDR3 size: 18 residues. The V end was cut by 4 bases, the J end by 6 bases, with 22 bases between. Germline CDR1 reads MGHRA; CDR2 reads YSYEKL. Here the CDR3 reads CASSPDAIWAGSNSPLHF. The DNA for the CDR3 is TGCGCCAGCAGCCCCGACGCGATATGGGCGGGGAGTAATTCACCCCTCCACTTT.

The genes are TRBV2 and TRBJ2-7; TRBD1 aligns across 9 bases. Germline V gene data show CDR1 as SNHLY and CDR2 as FYNNEI. CDR3 length: 16 residues. Germline trimming cut 8 bases from V and 2 bases from J; bases unmatched to any gene: 13. The CDR3 is CASGNPRGQGTYEQYF. The CDR3 DNA reads as TGTGCCAGCGGCAACCCCAGGGGACAGGGTACCTACGAGCAGTACTTC.

The V call is TRBV30, the J call TRBJ2-1, with TRBD2 matching over 13 bases. V was pared by 1 base and J by 5 bases, with 5 bases of the junction left unmatched. The CDR3 runs to 16 residues. Germline lookup yields CDR1 GTSNPN and CDR2 SVGIG (reference sequence). CDR3 DNA sequence: TGTGCCTGGAGTGAACTAGCGGGAGGGGTAGACAATGAGCAGTTCTTC. Its translation is CAWSELAGGVDNEQFF.

This chain links TRBV19 with TRBJ2-1, with TRBD2 matching 11 bases. There are 15 residues in the CDR3. Losses at the gene ends were 2 bases for V and 9 bases for J; bases not matched to a gene: 6. Germline lookup yields CDR1 LNHDA and CDR2 SQIVND (reference sequence). The DNA of the CDR3 is TGTGCCAGTAGTATAACGGCTAGCGGGAGGACTGAGCAGTTCTTC. Protein sequence: CASSITASGRTEQFF.

The V call is TRBV25-1, the J call TRBJ1-2; D not resolved. Trimming stripped 0 bases from V and 4 bases from J, with 15 bases between. There are 16 residues in the CDR3. The germline V gene has CDR1 MGHDK and CDR2 SYGVNS. CDR3 coding DNA: TGTGCCAGCAGTGAATATATTCTAGTCCTTGGCTATGGCTACACCTTC. Residues: CASSEYILVLGYGYTF.

This clone was seen a handful of times. The chain has TRBV11-2 and TRBJ2-1; TRBD1 matches at 10 bases. V was clipped by 7 bases and J by 7 bases; unmatched bases: 7. The CDR3 has 14 residues. CDR1 is SGHAT, CDR2 FQNNGV, per germline. In nucleotides, the CDR3 is TGTGCCAGCATCAGGGACAGGGGATCAAATGAGCAGTTCTTC. Amino acids: CASIRDRGSNEQFF.

The sample holds a few counts of this clone. This chain uses TRBV9 with TRBJ1-2, with 8 positions matching TRBD1. This CDR3 comprises 15 residues. The V gene's germline CDR1 is SGDLS and CDR2 YYNGEE. With 0 bases clipped from V and 3 bases from J, the junction kept 4 bases outside the gene matches. The chain's CDR3 is CASSVGTGGDYGYTF. As DNA, the CDR3 is TGTGCCAGCAGCGTAGGAACAGGGGGAGACTATGGCTACACCTTC. The full variable domain, completed using reference TRBV9 and TRBJ1-2, is DSGVTQTPKHLITATGQRVTLRCSPRSGDLSVYWYQQSLDQGLQFLIQYYNGEERAKGNILERFSAQQFPDLHSELNLSSLELGDSALYFCASSVGTGGDYGYTFGSGTRLTVV.

V usage is TRBV29-1 and J usage is TRBJ1-5, with a weak D call TRBD1 (6 bases). This CDR3 comprises 12 residues. The V and J ends lost 6 bases and 2 bases respectively, with 8 bases between them. Germline V gene lookup returns CDR1 SQVTM and CDR2 ANQGSEA. The CDR3 protein is CSVQGGNQPQHF. The CDR3 nucleotides are TGCAGCGTACAGGGTGGCAATCAGCCCCAGCATTTT. Together with reference TRBV29-1 and TRBJ1-5, the CDR3 gives the full variable domain: SAVISQKPSRDICQRGTSLTIQCQVDSQVTMMFWYRQQPGQSLTLIATANQGSEATYESGFVIDKFPISRPNLTFSTLTVSNMSPEDSSIYLCSVQGGNQPQHFGDGTRLSIL.

The chain joins TRBV10-3 to TRBJ1-5, with D perhaps matching TRBD1 (6 bases). Deletions cut 6 bases from V and 5 bases from J, with 11 bases between. The germline CDR1 and CDR2 sequences are ENHRY and SYGVKD. The CDR3 consists of 13 residues. For the CDR3, the DNA is TGTGCCATCAGAGAAAACAGGGATCAGCCCCAGCATTTT. Translating gives CAIRENRDQPQHF.

The chain links TRBV15 to TRBJ1-1, with D possibly TRBD1 on 5 matching bases. Per germline, CDR1 LNHNV and CDR2 YYDKDF (reference sequence). CDR3 length equals 14 residues. The V end lost 6 bases, the J end lost 5 bases, and 16 bases lay between the germline ends. The CDR3 loop is CATRITPDRTEAFF. In nucleotides, the CDR3 is TGTGCCACCAGAATTACACCTGACAGAACTGAAGCTTTCTTT.

V and J are TRBV15 and TRBJ2-4; D is unresolved. The CDR3 has 15 residues. Trimming removed 3 bases from V and 0 bases from J, with 9 bases in between. Looked up from germline, CDR1 is LNHNV and CDR2 is YYDKDF (reference sequence). In nucleotides, the CDR3 is TGTGCCACCAGCAGCCAGGCACTAGCCAAAAACATTCAGTACTTC. Its protein is CATSSQALAKNIQYF.

The chain has TRBV5-4 and TRBJ2-2; TRBD2 agrees at 8 bases. This CDR3 has 15 amino acids. After removal of 7 bases from V and 2 bases from J, the junction contained 7 bases not matched to a gene. Germline assignment: CDR1 SGHNT and CDR2 YYREEE (reference sequence). This chain's CDR3 is CASGSGGLNTGELFF. The CDR3 DNA sequence: TGTGCCAGCGGAAGCGGGGGCCTAAACACCGGGGAGCTGTTTTTT. Together with reference TRBV5-4 and TRBJ2-2, the CDR3 gives the full variable domain: ETGVTQSPTHLIKTRGQQVTLRCSSQSGHNTVSWYQQALGQGPQFIFQYYREEENGRGNFPPRFSGLQFPNYSSELNVNALELDDSALYLCASGSGGLNTGELFFGEGSRLTVL.

Only a few counts were recorded for this clone. The chain combines TRBV7-8 with TRBJ1-1; 8 nucleotides align to TRBD1. Germline V gives CDR1 SGHVS, CDR2 FQNEAQ. With 0 bases clipped from V and 3 bases from J, the junction kept 12 bases outside the gene matches. This CDR3 spans 18 amino acids. The DNA for the CDR3 is TGTGCCAGCAGCTTAGCGACAGGGGCTCGGGGTAGCTACACTGAAGCTTTCTTT. This gives the protein CASSLATGARGSYTEAFF.

The chain carries TRBV11-2 and TRBJ2-4; TRBD1 agrees at 7 bases. The V gene's germline CDR1 is SGHAT and CDR2 FQNNGV. The CDR3 contains 15 residues. V shed 5 bases, J shed 7 bases, and the junction held 11 bases outside the gene matches. The CDR3 is CASSQDRPGRNIQYF. In nucleotides, the CDR3 is TGTGCCAGCAGCCAGGACAGGCCGGGAAGGAACATTCAGTACTTC. Drawing the rest from reference TRBV11-2 and TRBJ2-4, the complete variable domain is EAGVAQSPRYKIIEKRQSVAFWCNPISGHATLYWYQQILGQGPKLLIQFQNNGVVDDSQLPKDRFSAERLKGVDSTLKIQPAKLEDSAVYLCASSQDRPGRNIQYFGAGTRLSVL.

This clone was seen a handful of times. The V call is TRBV6-6, the J call TRBJ2-1; weak D call: TRBD2 (7 bases). This CDR3 has 13 amino acids. Germline CDR1 reads MNHNY; CDR2 reads SVGAGI (reference sequence). Trimming removed 4 bases at V and 6 bases at J, with 10 bases between. CDR3 protein: CASSFGGPNEQFF. CDR3 in DNA: TGTGCCAGCAGTTTCGGGGGGCCCAATGAGCAGTTCTTC.

The CDR3 nucleotides read TGTGCCAGCAGCGTAGTCGGGGGTTCACCCCTCCACTTT. Protein product: CASSVVGGSPLHF. The rearrangement joins TRBV9 to TRBJ1-6; D is perhaps TRBD1 (5 bases). From germline, CDR1 is SGDLS and CDR2 YYNGEE. This CDR3 is 13 amino acids long. Trimming shortened V by 0 bases and J by 9 bases, and 7 bases separated the two germline ends.

The J gene is TRBJ1-5, the V gene TRBV6-1; 7 bases are a match to TRBD1. Germline CDR1 reads MNHNS; CDR2 reads SASEGT. Trimming at V came to 2 bases and at J to 6 bases, leaving 10 bases not matched to a gene. The CDR3 consists of 16 residues. The CDR3 loop reads CASSEQGGLATQPQHF. CDR3 DNA sequence: TGTGCCAGCAGTGAACAGGGGGGTTTGGCCACTCAGCCCCAGCATTTT.

This chain connects TRBV9 to TRBJ2-1, with D possibly being TRBD2 (6 bases). Germline lookup yields CDR1 SGDLS and CDR2 YYNGEE. The CDR3 is 15 residues long. V dropped 3 bases and J dropped 0 bases, with 10 bases sitting between them. The CDR3 here is CASSGGVSSYNEQFF. The CDR3 DNA sequence: TGTGCCAGCAGCGGCGGGGTTAGCTCCTACAATGAGCAGTTCTTC.

The V and J genes are TRBV29-1 and TRBJ2-1; TRBD1 matches at 7 bases. The V segment lost 3 bases and the J segment 8 bases; nucleotides outside the gene matches: 13. The CDR3 runs 15 residues. CDR1 and CDR2 (germline): SQVTM, ANQGSEA. CDR3 sequence (DNA): TGCAGCGTTGATAAGGGGGCGAAAAGAACAGATGAGCAGTTCTTC. Its protein is CSVDKGAKRTDEQFF.

The genes are TRBV30 and TRBJ2-5; 9 nucleotides align to TRBD2. This CDR3 comprises 14 residues. V shed 3 bases and J 9 bases; nucleotides not matched to a gene: 11. Germline assignment: CDR1 GTSNPN and CDR2 SVGIG (reference sequence). The CDR3 region has the DNA TGTGCCTGGAGACTAGCGGGTGTCCTTGGGGCCCAGTACTTC. Protein product: CAWRLAGVLGAQYF.

The V gene is TRBV10-3, the J gene TRBJ2-5; 9 positions match TRBD2. V lost 4 bases and J lost 3; bases outside the gene matches: 6. CDR3 length equals 15 residues. Germline V gives CDR1 ENHRY, CDR2 SYGVKD. The CDR3 loop reads CAISAVSSGEETQYF. CDR3 DNA sequence: TGTGCCATCAGTGCGGTGTCTAGCGGGGAAGAGACCCAGTACTTC.

The V gene is TRBV7-2, the J gene TRBJ1-2; D possibly corresponds to TRBD1 (6 bases). CDR1 is SGHTA and CDR2 is FQGNSA in the germline V gene. The CDR3 contains 13 residues. Trimming removed 3 bases at V and 3 bases at J, with 8 bases between. CDR3 sequence: CASSFGGDYGYTF. CDR3 sequence (DNA): TGTGCCAGCAGCTTTGGGGGCGACTATGGCTACACCTTC.

In DNA form, the CDR3 reads TGTGCCAGCAGTTTATCAGGGGAGTACGAGCAGTACTTC. This codes for CASSLSGEYEQYF. The gene calls are TRBV28 and TRBJ2-7; weak D call: TRBD1 (6 bases). Trimming shortened V by 1 base and J by 4 bases, and 8 bases separated the two germline ends. The CDR3 length is 13 residues. Germline V gene data show CDR1 as MDHEN and CDR2 as SYDVKM. Together with reference TRBV28 and TRBJ2-7, the CDR3 gives the full variable domain: DVKVTQSSRYLVKRTGEKVFLECVQDMDHENMFWYRQDPGLGLRLIYFSYDVKMKEKGDIPEGYSVSREKKERFSLILESASTNQTSMYLCASSLSGEYEQYFGPGTRLTVT.